This TCR beta chain appears in the sequencing data of a study of blood T cell repertoires in COVID-19. Background on the study: COVID-19 samples from acute and convalescent phases originated in the United States, Italy and Spain. T cells, B-cell-depleted T cells, or PBMCs provided the cDNA or gDNA that served as material.

In the authors' workflow: The assay estimated nucleated cells by amplifying reference gene primers. Profiled with immunoSEQ multiplex PCR; TCRdb holds only in-frame clones, not every one. That table gives V, J and clone size, and the DNA gave D and trimming. The sample includes 150,000 to 200,000 clones, around 90% of them seen just once. V lost 3 bases and J lost 4, with 9 bases in between. This CDR3 is built from 13 residues. The chain links TRBV12-3 or TRBV12-4 to TRBJ1-2; D is undetermined. The sample consisted of PBMCs or T cells enriched from blood (not recorded which). This TCR was recovered from a woman in her thirties who had recovered from COVID-19. The CDR3 region is CASSLKPVYGYTF. CDR3 bases: TGTGCCAGCAGTTTGAAGCCTGTCTATGGCTACACCTTC.